This TCR beta chain was profiled in a study of immune cell composition in non-small cell lung cancer. Profiled with immunoSEQ multiplex PCR; TCRdb holds only in-frame clones, not every one. Found here are 5,000 to 5,500 clones, approximately 91% of them singletons; the top ten hold approximately 6.3%. Notes on the study in general: Adenocarcinomas with higher top tumour-associated clone frequency had more reactive TILs.

Normal lung was sampled as far from the tumour as possible, at least 3 cm. DNA was extracted from unsorted cell suspensions stored frozen. V gave up 0 bases and J gave up 6 bases, with 13 bases separating them. The CDR3 has 15 residues. The V gene's germline CDR1 is SGDLS and CDR2 YYNGEE. With regard to this clone: Its antigen is currently unknown.

The sample taken for sequencing was non-adjacent lung tissue. This receptor was taken from a human donor with non-small cell lung cancer. Some clones in this sample may be carry-over from other donors' samples. The chain carries TRBV9 and TRBJ2-1, with D possibly being TRBD2 (7 bases). CDR3 region: CASSVEEGGINEQFF. In DNA, the CDR3 is TGTGCCAGCAGCGTAGAGGAGGGGGGGATCAATGAGCAGTTCTTC.